Each of the 22 T cell receptor beta chains below was sequenced from the same sample in a study of blood T cell repertoires in COVID-19. The data were produced by immunoSEQ multiplex PCR, yet TCRdb's version contains in-frame clones alone and is incomplete. The table lists 150,000 or so clones, 75% to 90% of them singletons, with roughly 2.9% in the top ten. Sequences were obtained from peripheral blood. These receptors were taken from a man in his fifties or sixties with active or convalescent COVID-19.

V is TRBV5-4 and J is TRBJ1-6, with 9 bases matching TRBD1. The length of the CDR3 is 14 residues. J gave up 9 bases and V 3 bases, and 4 bases lay outside the gene matches. Germline lookup yields CDR1 SGHNT and CDR2 YYREEE (reference sequence). The DNA of the CDR3 is TGTGCCAGCAGCTGGGACAGGGAGGGTTCACCCCTCCACTTT. It encodes CASSWDREGSPLHF.

V usage is TRBV29-1 and J usage is TRBJ1-2, with D tentatively TRBD1 (6 bases). V shed 6 bases and J shed 0 bases, with 14 bases lying between them. The CDR3 is 14 residues long. CDR1 is SQVTM, CDR2 ANQGSEA, per germline. The CDR3 sequence is CSVKRDRPNYGYTF. The CDR3, as DNA: TGCAGCGTGAAGCGCGACAGGCCTAACTATGGCTACACCTTC.

V gene TRBV5-6 combines with J gene TRBJ1-2; D remains unclear. Trimming left V 2 bases short and J 7 bases short, with 9 bases between. Germline lookup yields CDR1 SGHDT and CDR2 YYEEEE. The CDR3 has 12 amino acids. CDR3 sequence reads: CASSLGGLGYTF. CDR3 DNA sequence: TGTGCCAGCAGCTTAGGAGGGCTTGGCTACACCTTC.

This clone showed up just a few times. The J gene is TRBJ2-1, the V gene TRBV5-6; 9 positions agree with TRBD2. Unmatched junction bases numbered 23, after V lost 3 bases and J lost 10 bases. Germline CDR1 and CDR2: SGHDT and YYEEEE. This CDR3 contains 19 residues. The CDR3 DNA reads TGTGCCAGCAGCTACAATCTTGCCCTAGTGCGGGAGGGCCGGGGGGAGCAGTTCTTC. Translation gives CASSYNLALVREGRGEQFF.

This clone was detected only once. The CDR3 bases are TGCGCCAGCAGCTCAAATAGCGGGGGGTACCAAGAGACCCAGTACTTC. This translates into CASSSNSGGYQETQYF. The gene calls are TRBV5-1 and TRBJ2-5; TRBD2 matches at 10 bases. J was trimmed by 0 bases and V by 3 bases; bases with no gene match: 5. The CDR3 extends over 16 amino acids. Germline loops: CDR1 SGHRS, CDR2 YFSETQ.

This clone came up once. V is TRBV6-4 and J is TRBJ2-3; TRBD1 matches 7 bases. The V gene's germline CDR1 is MRHNA and CDR2 SNTAGT. Germline trimming cut 2 bases from V and 0 bases from J; bases unmatched to any gene: 11. CDR3 length equals 18 residues. CDR3 DNA: TGTGCCAGCAGTGACCACAGGGGCGCTTCCTCTAGCACAGATACGCAGTATTTT. This sequence encodes CASSDHRGASSSTDTQYF.

This clone came up once. The chain recombines TRBV5-1 with TRBJ2-1; possible D gene TRBD2, 5 bases. Germline lookup yields CDR1 SGHRS and CDR2 YFSETQ. Trimming pared 3 bases from V and 0 bases from J, leaving 13 bases between. This CDR3 has 16 residues. DNA of the CDR3: TGCGCCAGCAGCTCTCTCGGTAGCGCCTCCTACAATGAGCAGTTCTTC. Its translation is CASSSLGSASYNEQFF.

This clone was counted a single time. V usage is TRBV6-5 and J usage is TRBJ1-2; 8 bases align to TRBD1. Germline CDR1 reads MNHEY; CDR2 reads SVGAGI. V lost 0 bases, J lost 4 bases, and 1 base stayed unmatched. The CDR3 contains 14 residues. In DNA form, the CDR3 reads TGTGCCAGCAGTTACTCACAGGGGGTCTATGGCTACACCTTC. Translating gives CASSYSQGVYGYTF.

About this clone itself: Other nucleotide sequences from this sample produce the same CDR3. The V call is TRBV11-2, the J call TRBJ2-3, with 7 bases identical to TRBD2. V lost 4 bases and J lost 6; bases outside the gene matches: 1. The CDR3 covers 12 residues. The germline V gene has CDR1 SGHAT and CDR2 FQNNGV. CDR3 bases: TGTGCCAGCAGCTCCGGGGGGGATACGCAGTATTTT. Translated: CASSSGGDTQYF.

The CDR3 DNA sequence: TGCGCCAGCAGCACAGGGGTCGAGCAGTACTTC. Protein sequence: CASSTGVEQYF. This sequence joins TRBV5-1 and TRBJ2-7; 7 bases are shared with TRBD1. CDR3 length: 11 amino acids. The germline V gene has CDR1 SGHRS and CDR2 YFSETQ. V lost 4 bases, J lost 6 bases, and 1 base stayed unmatched.

This clone was observed once. The chain combines TRBV30 with TRBJ2-7; possibly TRBD2 for D (6 bases). CDR3 length equals 14 residues. CDR1 is GTSNPN, CDR2 SVGIG, per germline (reference sequence). With 3 bases removed from V and 5 bases from J, the gap between germline ends came to 17 bases. CDR3 region: CAWRVSGGIDEQYF. The CDR3 coding sequence is TGTGCCTGGAGAGTTTCAGGAGGGATCGACGAGCAGTACTTC.

The chain recombines TRBV3-1 (or the pseudogene TRBV3-2) with TRBJ2-5; D possibly corresponds to TRBD2 (5 bases). The CDR3 covers 16 residues. The germline V gene encodes CDR1 LGHDT and CDR2 YNNKEL (reference sequence). V was shortened by 3 bases and J by 5 bases, with 19 bases between the two germline ends. Written as DNA, the CDR3 is TGTGCCAGCAGCCAGGGATATAGGCGGGCTGGGGAGACCCAGTACTTC. This encodes CASSQGYRRAGETQYF.

The rearrangement joins TRBV7-2 to TRBJ1-3; 9 bases match TRBD1. The germline V gene encodes CDR1 SGHTA and CDR2 FQGNSA. V gave up 4 bases and J gave up 2 bases; unmatched junction bases: 3. The CDR3 has 15 amino acids. The CDR3 DNA follows: TGTGCCAGCAGCTCTCGGACAGGGGCTGGAAACACCATATATTTT. Its protein is CASSSRTGAGNTIYF. The complete variable domain, with remaining parts taken from reference TRBV7-2 and TRBJ1-3, reads GAGVSQSPSNKVTEKGKDVELRCDPISGHTALYWYRQSLGQGLEFLIYFQGNSAPDKSGLPSDRFSAERTGGSVSTLTIQRTQQEDSAVYLCASSSRTGAGNTIYFGEGSWLTVV.

The chain carries TRBV5-4 and TRBJ2-2; 8 bases match TRBD2. The CDR3 length is 15 residues. CDR1 and CDR2 from the germline V gene are SGHNT and YYREEE (reference sequence). Losses at the gene ends were 2 bases for V and 2 bases for J; bases not matched to a gene: 2. The CDR3 bases are TGTGCCAGCAGCTTCGGGAGGGCCAACACCGGGGAGCTGTTTTTT. Its protein is CASSFGRANTGELFF.

The rearrangement uses TRBV28 and TRBJ1-2; D not certain. The V end lost 6 bases, the J end lost 5 bases, and 10 bases lay between the germline ends. The CDR3 runs 12 residues. Per the germline V gene, CDR1 is MDHEN and CDR2 is SYDVKM. The CDR3 bases are TGTGCCAGCAGAACTAGGGTTTATGGCTACACCTTC. Translation: CASRTRVYGYTF.

The chain couples TRBV10-2 to TRBJ1-2, with 7 bases lining up with TRBD1. The CDR3 contains 18 residues. V lost 5 bases and J lost 2; bases outside the gene matches: 17. CDR1 is WSHSY and CDR2 is SAAADI in the germline V gene. The CDR3 is CASSTPGQSKELNYGYTF. The CDR3 region has the DNA TGCGCCAGCAGTACACCGGGACAGTCGAAGGAATTAAACTATGGCTACACCTTC.

V usage is TRBV19 and J usage is TRBJ1-3; D is ambiguous. V was pared by 10 bases and J by 1 base, with 17 bases between. The CDR3 totals 15 residues. The V gene's germline CDR1 is LNHDA and CDR2 SQIVND (reference sequence). CDR3 DNA sequence: TGTGCCACGACCCCAACGCGGAGTTCTGGAAACACCATATATTTT. As protein: CATTPTRSSGNTIYF. The whole variable domain, remainder taken from reference TRBV19 and TRBJ1-3, is DGGITQSPKYLFRKEGQNVTLSCEQNLNHDAMYWYRQDPGQGLRLIYYSQIVNDFQKGDIAEGYSVSREKKESFPLTVTSAQKNPTAFYLCATTPTRSSGNTIYFGEGSWLTVV.

The chain has TRBV19 and TRBJ1-5, with D perhaps matching TRBD1 (5 bases). Between the trimmed V and J ends, which lost 6 bases and 0 bases, there was a span of 12 bases. The CDR3 is 15 residues long. Germline CDR1 LNHDA, CDR2 SQIVND (reference sequence). The CDR3: CASSRTLDSNQPQHF. DNA for the CDR3: TGTGCCAGTAGCCGGACACTGGATAGCAATCAGCCCCAGCATTTT. Full variable domain (rest looked up from reference TRBV19 and TRBJ1-5): DGGITQSPKYLFRKEGQNVTLSCEQNLNHDAMYWYRQDPGQGLRLIYYSQIVNDFQKGDIAEGYSVSREKKESFPLTVTSAQKNPTAFYLCASSRTLDSNQPQHFGDGTRLSIL.

The V call is TRBV18, the J call TRBJ2-2; 13 positions agree with TRBD2. V lost 3 bases to trimming and J lost 6 bases; unmatched junction nucleotides: 7. This CDR3 comprises 17 residues. Germline-derived CDR1 and CDR2 are KGHSH and LQKENI. Written as DNA, the CDR3 is TGTGCCAGCTCACCGGTACTAGCGGGAGGGCCTGCCGGGGAGCTGTTTTTT. Residues: CASSPVLAGGPAGELFF.

The chain uses TRBV6-2 or TRBV6-3 and TRBJ2-2, with a weak D call TRBD2 (7 bases). The V end lost 5 bases, the J end lost 4 bases, and 14 bases lay between the germline ends. This CDR3 region has 15 residues. CDR1 and CDR2 (germline): MNHEY, SVGEGT. CDR3 nucleotides: TGTGCCAGCAGTCTAGGAGGGGGGGCCACCGGGGAGCTGTTTTTT. This encodes CASSLGGGATGELFF.

The J gene is TRBJ2-3, the V gene TRBV27, with D possibly TRBD2 on 5 matching bases. V was clipped by 4 bases and J by 0 bases, with 11 bases between them. CDR1 is MNHEY, CDR2 SMNVEV, per germline (reference sequence). The CDR3 runs 15 residues. The CDR3 DNA sequence: TGTGCCAGCAGTTCTCCTAGCAAAAGCACAGATACGCAGTATTTT. Amino acid sequence: CASSSPSKSTDTQYF.

The J gene is TRBJ2-7, the V gene TRBV27; 7 positions match TRBD2. This CDR3 comprises 12 residues. The germline CDR1 and CDR2 sequences are MNHEY and SMNVEV (reference sequence). The J segment lost 5 bases and the V segment lost 4 bases, leaving 2 bases of the junction unmatched. The CDR3 sequence is CASSSGGDEQYF. The CDR3 bases are TGTGCCAGCAGTTCGGGGGGAGACGAGCAGTACTTC.